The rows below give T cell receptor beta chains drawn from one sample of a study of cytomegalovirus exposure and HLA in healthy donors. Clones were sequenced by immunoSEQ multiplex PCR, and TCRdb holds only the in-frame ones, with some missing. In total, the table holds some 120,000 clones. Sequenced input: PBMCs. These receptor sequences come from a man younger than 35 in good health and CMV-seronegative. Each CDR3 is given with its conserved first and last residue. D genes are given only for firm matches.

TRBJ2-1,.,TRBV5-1,CASSLGGFNEQFF,TGCGCCAGCAGCTTGGGCGGGTTCAATGAGCAGTTCTTC
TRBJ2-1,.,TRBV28,CASSLSSYNEQFF,TGTGCCAGCAGTTTATCCAGTTACAATGAGCAGTTCTTC
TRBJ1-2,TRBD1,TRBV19,CASSPQTGGTYGYTF,TGTGCCAGTAGTCCTCAGACAGGGGGCACCTATGGCTACACCTTC
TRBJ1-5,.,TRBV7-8,CASSLQEAQPQHF,TGTGCCAGCAGCTTACAGGAGGCTCAGCCCCAGCATTTT
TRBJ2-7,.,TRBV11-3,CASSLSGRPMEQYF,TGTGCCAGCAGCTTAAGCGGCAGACCGATGGAGCAGTACTTC
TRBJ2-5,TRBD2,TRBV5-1,CASSSGLAGKYQETQYF,TGCGCCAGCAGCTCGGGACTAGCGGGGAAGTACCAAGAGACCCAGTACTTC
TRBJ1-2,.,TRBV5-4,CASSSEALYGYTF,TGTGCCAGCAGCTCGGAGGCACTCTATGGCTACACCTTC
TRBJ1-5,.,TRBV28,CASSLDREGVFSNQPQHF,TGTGCCAGCAGTTTAGATCGAGAGGGGGTTTTTAGCAATCAGCCCCAGCATTTT
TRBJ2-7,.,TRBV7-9,CASSPDSSYEQYF,TGTGCCAGCAGCCCGGACAGCTCCTACGAGCAGTACTTC
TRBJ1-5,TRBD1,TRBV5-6,CASSPGGQGNQPQHF,TGTGCCAGCAGCCCAGGGGGACAGGGGAATCAGCCCCAGCATTTT
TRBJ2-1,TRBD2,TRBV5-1,CASSLDWPSGSVVNEQFF,TGCGCCAGCAGCTTGGATTGGCCTAGCGGGAGTGTAGTCAATGAGCAGTTCTTC